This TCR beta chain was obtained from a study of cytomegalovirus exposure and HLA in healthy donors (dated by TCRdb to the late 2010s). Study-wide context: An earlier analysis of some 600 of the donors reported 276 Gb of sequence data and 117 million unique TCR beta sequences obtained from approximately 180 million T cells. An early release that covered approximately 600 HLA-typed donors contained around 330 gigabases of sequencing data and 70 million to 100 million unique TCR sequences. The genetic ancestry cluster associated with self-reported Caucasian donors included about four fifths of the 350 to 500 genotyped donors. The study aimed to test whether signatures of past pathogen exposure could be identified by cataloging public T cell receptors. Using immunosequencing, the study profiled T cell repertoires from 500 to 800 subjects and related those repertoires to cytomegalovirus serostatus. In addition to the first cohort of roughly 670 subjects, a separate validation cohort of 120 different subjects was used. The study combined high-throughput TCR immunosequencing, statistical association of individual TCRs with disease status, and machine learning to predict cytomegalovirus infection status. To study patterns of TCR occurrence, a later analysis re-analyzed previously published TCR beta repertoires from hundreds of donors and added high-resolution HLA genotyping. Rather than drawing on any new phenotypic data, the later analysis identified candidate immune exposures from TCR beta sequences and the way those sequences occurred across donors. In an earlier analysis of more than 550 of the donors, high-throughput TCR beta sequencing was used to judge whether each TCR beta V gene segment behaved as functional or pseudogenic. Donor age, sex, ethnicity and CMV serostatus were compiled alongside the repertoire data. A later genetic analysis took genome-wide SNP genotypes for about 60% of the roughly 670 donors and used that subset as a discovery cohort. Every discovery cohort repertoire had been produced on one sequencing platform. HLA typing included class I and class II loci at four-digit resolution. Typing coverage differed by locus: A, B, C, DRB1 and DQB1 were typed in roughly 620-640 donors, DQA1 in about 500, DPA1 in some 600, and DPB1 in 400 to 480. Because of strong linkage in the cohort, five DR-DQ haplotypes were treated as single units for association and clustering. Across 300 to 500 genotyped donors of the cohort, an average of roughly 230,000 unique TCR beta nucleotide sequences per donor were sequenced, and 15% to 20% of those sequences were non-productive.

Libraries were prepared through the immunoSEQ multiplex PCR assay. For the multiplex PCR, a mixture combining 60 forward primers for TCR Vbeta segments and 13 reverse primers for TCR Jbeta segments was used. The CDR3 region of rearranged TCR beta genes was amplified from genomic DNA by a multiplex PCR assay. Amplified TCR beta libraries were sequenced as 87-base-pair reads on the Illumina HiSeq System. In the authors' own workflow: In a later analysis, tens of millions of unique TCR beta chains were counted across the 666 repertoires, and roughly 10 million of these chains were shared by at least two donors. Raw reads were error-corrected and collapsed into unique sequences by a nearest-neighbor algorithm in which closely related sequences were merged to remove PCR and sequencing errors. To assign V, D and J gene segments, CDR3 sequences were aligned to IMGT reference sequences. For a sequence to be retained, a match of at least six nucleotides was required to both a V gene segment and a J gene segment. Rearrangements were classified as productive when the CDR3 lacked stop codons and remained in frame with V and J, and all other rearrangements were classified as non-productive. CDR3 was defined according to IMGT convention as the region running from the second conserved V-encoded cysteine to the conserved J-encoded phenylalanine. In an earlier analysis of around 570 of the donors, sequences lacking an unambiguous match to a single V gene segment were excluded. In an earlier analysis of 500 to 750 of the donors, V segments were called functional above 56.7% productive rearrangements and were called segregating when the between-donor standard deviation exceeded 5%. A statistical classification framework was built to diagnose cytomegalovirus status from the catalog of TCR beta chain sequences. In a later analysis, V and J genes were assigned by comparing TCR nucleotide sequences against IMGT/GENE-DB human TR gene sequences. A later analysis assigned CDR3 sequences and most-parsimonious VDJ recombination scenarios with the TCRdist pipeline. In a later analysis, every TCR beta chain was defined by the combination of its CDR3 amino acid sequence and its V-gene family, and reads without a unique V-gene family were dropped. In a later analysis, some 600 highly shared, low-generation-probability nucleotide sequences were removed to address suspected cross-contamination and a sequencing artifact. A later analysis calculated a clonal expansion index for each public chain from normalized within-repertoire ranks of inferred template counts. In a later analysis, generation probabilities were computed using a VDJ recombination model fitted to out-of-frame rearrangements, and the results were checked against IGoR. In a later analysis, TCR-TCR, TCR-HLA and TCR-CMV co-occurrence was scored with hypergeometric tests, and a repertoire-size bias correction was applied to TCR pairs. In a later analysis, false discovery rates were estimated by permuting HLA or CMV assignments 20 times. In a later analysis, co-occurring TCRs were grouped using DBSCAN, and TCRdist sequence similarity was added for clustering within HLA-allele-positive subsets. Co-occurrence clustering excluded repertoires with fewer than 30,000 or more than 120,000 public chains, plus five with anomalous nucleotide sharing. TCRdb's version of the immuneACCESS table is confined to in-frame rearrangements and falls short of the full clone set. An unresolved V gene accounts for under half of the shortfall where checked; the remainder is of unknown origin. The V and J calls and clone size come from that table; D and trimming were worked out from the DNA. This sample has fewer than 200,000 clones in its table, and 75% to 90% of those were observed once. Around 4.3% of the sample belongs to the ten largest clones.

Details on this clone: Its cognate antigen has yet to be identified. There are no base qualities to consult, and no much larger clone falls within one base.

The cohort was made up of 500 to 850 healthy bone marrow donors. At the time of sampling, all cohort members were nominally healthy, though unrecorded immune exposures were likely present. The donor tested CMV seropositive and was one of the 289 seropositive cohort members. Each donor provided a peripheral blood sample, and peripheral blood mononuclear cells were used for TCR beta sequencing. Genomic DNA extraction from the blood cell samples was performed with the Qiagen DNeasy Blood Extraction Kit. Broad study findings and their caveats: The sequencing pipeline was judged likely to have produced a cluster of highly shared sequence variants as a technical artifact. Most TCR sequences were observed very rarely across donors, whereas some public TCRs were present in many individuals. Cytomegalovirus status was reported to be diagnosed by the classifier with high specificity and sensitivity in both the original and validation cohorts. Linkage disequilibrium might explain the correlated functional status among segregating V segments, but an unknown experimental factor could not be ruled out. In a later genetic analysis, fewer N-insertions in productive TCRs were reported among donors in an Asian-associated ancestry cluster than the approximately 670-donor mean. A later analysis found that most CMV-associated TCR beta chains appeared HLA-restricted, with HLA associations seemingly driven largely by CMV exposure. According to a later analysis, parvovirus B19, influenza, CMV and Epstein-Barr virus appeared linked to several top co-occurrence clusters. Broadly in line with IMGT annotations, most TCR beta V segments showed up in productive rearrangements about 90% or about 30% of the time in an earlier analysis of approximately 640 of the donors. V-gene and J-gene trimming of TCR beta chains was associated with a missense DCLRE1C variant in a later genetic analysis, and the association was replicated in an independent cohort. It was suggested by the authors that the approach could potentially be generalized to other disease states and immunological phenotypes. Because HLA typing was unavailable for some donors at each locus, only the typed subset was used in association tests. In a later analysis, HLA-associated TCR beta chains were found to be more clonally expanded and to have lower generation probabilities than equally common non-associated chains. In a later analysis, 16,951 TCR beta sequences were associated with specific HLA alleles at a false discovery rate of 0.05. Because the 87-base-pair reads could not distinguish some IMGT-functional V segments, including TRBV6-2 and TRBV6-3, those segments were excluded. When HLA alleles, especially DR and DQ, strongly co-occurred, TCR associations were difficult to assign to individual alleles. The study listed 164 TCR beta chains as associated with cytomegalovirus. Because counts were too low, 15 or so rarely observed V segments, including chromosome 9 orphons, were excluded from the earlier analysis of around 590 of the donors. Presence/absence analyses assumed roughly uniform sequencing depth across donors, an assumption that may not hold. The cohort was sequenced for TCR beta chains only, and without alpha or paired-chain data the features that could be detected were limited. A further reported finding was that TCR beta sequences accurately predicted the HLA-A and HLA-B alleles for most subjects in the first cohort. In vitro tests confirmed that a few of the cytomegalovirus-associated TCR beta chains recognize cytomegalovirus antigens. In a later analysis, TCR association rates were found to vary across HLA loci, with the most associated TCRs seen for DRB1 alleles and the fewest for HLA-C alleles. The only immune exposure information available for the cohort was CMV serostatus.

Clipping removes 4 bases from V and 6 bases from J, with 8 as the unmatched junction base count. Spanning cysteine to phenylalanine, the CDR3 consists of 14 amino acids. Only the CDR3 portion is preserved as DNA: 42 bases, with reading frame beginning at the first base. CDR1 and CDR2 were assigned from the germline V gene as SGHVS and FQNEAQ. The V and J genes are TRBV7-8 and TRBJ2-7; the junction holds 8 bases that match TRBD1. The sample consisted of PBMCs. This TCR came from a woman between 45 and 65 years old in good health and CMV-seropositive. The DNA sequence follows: TGTGCCAGCAGCTCCCAGGGGGCGGTGGGCGAGCAGTACTTC. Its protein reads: CASSSQGAVGEQYF. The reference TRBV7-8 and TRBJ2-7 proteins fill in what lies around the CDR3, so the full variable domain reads GAGVSQSPRYKVAKRGQDVALRCDPISGHVSLFWYQQALGQGPEFLTYFQNEAQLDKSGLPSDRFFAERPEGSVSTLKIQRTQQEDSAVYLCASSSQGAVGEQYFGPGTRLTVT.